Below, 30 T cell receptor beta chains from the same sample are listed, as sequenced in a study of T cells in Graves' hyperthyroidism and ophthalmopathy (dated 2019 in TCRdb). Library preparation employed multiplex PCR. This sample was sequenced with an Illumina HiSeq 2000. The TCR beta CDR3 regions were amplified from the RNA transcripts. A first-round RT-PCR of the TCR CDR3 used the HTBI primer set with the Qiagen OneStep RT-PCR kit. Using fastp trimming at Q25 and MiXCR clonotype assembly, TCRdb reanalyzed the public sequencing data and kept in-frame beta chains. CDR3 protein sequences are deduplicated, and each keeps its most common genes and DNA. The sample table contains around 690,000 distinct CDR3 sequences; only one count was recorded for roughly 20% of them. Roughly 30% of the sample is held by the ten biggest clonotypes. Material for sequencing was blood. These receptors were obtained from a man between 25 and 39 years old with Graves' ophthalmopathy.

This clonotype occurred many times. The rearrangement joins TRBV20-1 to TRBJ2-7; 10 nucleotides agree with TRBD2. This CDR3 spans 15 amino acids. The germline CDR1 and CDR2 sequences are DFQATT and SNEGSKA (reference sequence). V was clipped by 0 bases and J by 3 bases; unmatched bases: 5. The CDR3 DNA reads TGCAGTGCTAGAGACGCTAGCGGGAGCATCTACGAGCAGTACTTC. Encoded protein: CSARDASGSIYEQYF.

In its sample, this clonotype was seen a few times. This sequence joins TRBV29-1 and TRBJ2-2; 14 bases map to TRBD2. The trim removed 6 bases at V and 5 bases at J, leaving 11 bases unmatched. The CDR3 has 17 residues. The germline gives CDR1 SQVTM, CDR2 ANQGSEA. The CDR3 sequence is CSVATGLAGAGTGELFF. The CDR3, as DNA: TGCAGCGTAGCGACGGGACTAGCGGGAGCGGGGACCGGGGAGCTGTTTTTT.

This clonotype was seen a few times. The gene calls are TRBV7-3 and TRBJ2-2; no definite D call. This CDR3 is 14 amino acids long. In germline, CDR1 is SGHTA, CDR2 FQGTGA. V was shortened by 0 bases and J by 4 bases, with 6 bases between the two germline ends. The DNA of the CDR3 is TGTGCCAGCAGCTTAACGGCCTTCACCGGGGAGCTGTTTTTT. It yields the protein CASSLTAFTGELFF.

Remarks on this clonotype: This may be a read error: a much more frequent sequence differs by one nucleotide. This rearrangement joins TRBV6-1 to TRBJ1-2, with TRBD1 identical over 7 bases. CDR1 and CDR2 from the germline V gene are MNHNS and SASEGT. J lost 4 bases, V lost 8 bases, and 13 bases had no gene match. This CDR3 spans 15 amino acids. CDR3 coding DNA: TGTGCCAGCGGTCAAACAGGGGCGGACCCCTATGGCTACACCTTC. Protein product: CASGQTGADPYGYTF.

A few counts support this clonotype. The chain joins TRBV28 to TRBJ2-3; maybe TRBD2 (7 bases). This CDR3 comprises 16 residues. V lost 5 bases and J 6 bases, leaving 21 bases between the germline ends. In germline, CDR1 is MDHEN, CDR2 SYDVKM. The DNA of the CDR3 is TGTGCCAGCAGTCGCCGGGGGGCCGCCCCGTTGGATACGCAGTATTTT. Translating it yields CASSRRGAAPLDTQYF.

J is TRBJ1-1 and V is TRBV6-1, with a possible D match to TRBD1 (6 bases). Germline V CDR1 and CDR2: MNHNS, SASEGT. The V end lost 5 bases, the J end lost 1 base, and 17 bases lay between the germline ends. CDR3 length: 16 amino acids. CDR3 loop: CASSYSFGGENTEAFF. CDR3 bases: TGTGCCAGCAGTTACTCTTTTGGGGGCGAGAACACTGAAGCTTTCTTT.

This clonotype was seen a handful of times. This sequence joins TRBV27 and TRBJ2-3; TRBD2 matches 9 bases. Germline CDR1 and CDR2: MNHEY and SMNVEV (reference sequence). There are 16 residues in the CDR3. The J segment lost 2 bases and the V segment lost 5 bases, leaving 8 bases of the junction unmatched. DNA for the CDR3: TGTGCCAGCAGTAATTGGACTAGCGCTTACACAGATACGCAGTATTTT. Translated: CASSNWTSAYTDTQYF.

The rearrangement links TRBV19 to TRBJ1-2, with 8 positions matching TRBD1. Unmatched junction bases numbered 17, after V lost 5 bases and J lost 0 bases. The CDR3 totals 19 residues. CDR1 and CDR2 (germline): LNHDA, SQIVND (reference sequence). The CDR3 DNA sequence: TGTGCCAGTAGTGAAGGGACAGGCGACGCTTCTCCAGCTAACTATGGCTACACCTTC. It specifies CASSEGTGDASPANYGYTF.

In regard to this clonotype: A much larger clone lies one base from this, so it may be a read error. The rearrangement links TRBV28 to TRBJ1-5; D might be TRBD1 (5 bases). In germline, CDR1 is MDHEN, CDR2 SYDVKM. The CDR3 totals 14 residues. In DNA, the CDR3 is TGTGCCAACAGTTTTCAGGGTCGCAATCAGCCCCAGCATTTT. Residues: CANSFQGRNQPQHF.

The chain carries TRBV30 and TRBJ2-7; 9 positions match TRBD2. The CDR3 has 18 amino acids. The germline V gene encodes CDR1 GTSNPN and CDR2 SVGIG (reference sequence). Trimming cost V 2 bases and J 2 bases; bases outside gene matches: 16. CDR3 in amino acids: CAWSLAGVTRVEAYEQYF. The CDR3 DNA reads TGTGCCTGGAGTTTAGCGGGAGTTACCCGAGTGGAGGCCTACGAGCAGTACTTC.

This chain joins TRBV5-1 and TRBJ1-3; the D gene is possibly TRBD1 (6 bases). Germline V CDR1 and CDR2: SGHRS, YFSETQ. The CDR3 consists of 15 residues. V was clipped by 0 bases and J by 4 bases, with 11 bases between them. CDR3 protein: CASSLGTETGNTIYF. The CDR3, as DNA: TGCGCCAGCAGCTTGGGGACAGAAACAGGAAACACCATATATTTT.

Points on this clonotype: A much larger clone differs by one base, so this may be a read error. This chain connects TRBV2 to TRBJ1-5; D uncertain. The CDR3 totals 14 residues. The V end lost 7 bases, the J end lost 4 bases, and 14 bases lay between the germline ends. Looked up from germline, CDR1 is SNHLY and CDR2 is FYNNEI. The CDR3 loop is CASTTAGFNQPQHF. CDR3 coding DNA: TGTGCCAGCACCACGGCAGGTTTTAATCAGCCCCAGCATTTT. The complete variable domain, with remaining parts taken from reference TRBV2 and TRBJ1-5, reads EPEVTQTPSHQVTQMGQEVILRCVPISNHLYFYWYRQILGQKVEFLVSFYNNEISEKSEIFDDQFSVERPDGSNFTLKIRSTKLEDSAMYFCASTTAGFNQPQHFGDGTRLSIL.

This clonotype was seen more than once but under ten times. This rearrangement joins TRBV27 to TRBJ2-7; no firm D call. In germline, CDR1 is MNHEY, CDR2 SMNVEV (reference sequence). The CDR3 sequence is 14 residues long. The V end lost 5 bases, the J end lost 4 bases, and 15 bases lay between the germline ends. The CDR3, as DNA: TGTGCCAGCAGTGATACTACGGACGGTTACGAGCAGTACTTC. This encodes CASSDTTDGYEQYF.

V usage is TRBV20-1 and J usage is TRBJ2-2; TRBD2 matches at 9 bases. Trimming at V came to 3 bases and at J to 7 bases, leaving 9 bases not matched to a gene. This CDR3 has 15 amino acids. Germline CDR1 DFQATT, CDR2 SNEGSKA (reference sequence). The CDR3 loop is CSASTAGGPDGELFF. The CDR3 region has the DNA TGCAGTGCTAGTACCGCGGGAGGGCCTGACGGGGAGCTGTTTTTT.

This clonotype was seen ten or more times. This chain connects TRBV7-2 to TRBJ2-7; 9 bases agree with TRBD1. This CDR3 has 16 amino acids. The V and J ends lost 5 bases and 2 bases, in that order; junction bases with no gene match: 10. CDR1 is SGHTA and CDR2 is FQGNSA in the germline V gene. CDR3 loop: CASSRTGDLWAYEQYF. The CDR3 nucleotides read TGTGCCAGCAGCCGGACAGGGGATCTATGGGCCTACGAGCAGTACTTC.

This clonotype was picked up many times. The rearrangement joins TRBV11-2 to TRBJ2-7; 9 nucleotides agree with TRBD1. The trim removed 3 bases at V and 1 base at J, leaving 4 bases unmatched. Germline loops: CDR1 SGHAT, CDR2 FQNNGV. The CDR3 has 15 amino acids. This chain's CDR3 is CASSFSGQGSYEQYF. The CDR3 bases are TGTGCCAGCAGCTTCTCGGGACAGGGTTCCTACGAGCAGTACTTC.

This chain uses TRBV15 with TRBJ1-1; D perhaps matches TRBD1 (5 bases). The CDR3 spans 16 residues. Germline lookup yields CDR1 LNHNV and CDR2 YYDKDF (reference sequence). With 1 base removed from V and 4 bases from J, the gap between germline ends came to 16 bases. CDR3 region: CATSRGWGRIGTEAFF. DNA of the CDR3: TGTGCCACCAGCAGAGGGTGGGGGAGGATTGGCACTGAAGCTTTCTTT.

The V and J genes are TRBV5-6 and TRBJ1-2; no clear D. Trimming shortened V by 4 bases and J by 4 bases, and 14 bases separated the two germline ends. Looked up from germline, CDR1 is SGHDT and CDR2 is YYEEEE. The CDR3 is 14 residues long. CDR3 residues: CASSNDNGPYGYTF. The CDR3 coding sequence is TGTGCCAGCAGCAACGACAATGGGCCCTATGGCTACACCTTC.

The rearrangement links TRBV5-1 to TRBJ2-1; 13 nucleotides line up with TRBD2. This CDR3 region has 16 residues. Germline V gives CDR1 SGHRS, CDR2 YFSETQ. J was trimmed by 8 bases and V by 0 bases; bases with no gene match: 5. The CDR3 region is CASSLGGTSGTDEQFF. The CDR3 DNA reads TGCGCCAGCAGCTTGGGGGGGACTAGCGGGACCGATGAGCAGTTCTTC. Full variable domain (rest looked up from reference TRBV5-1 and TRBJ2-1): KAGVTQTPRYLIKTRGQQVTLSCSPISGHRSVSWYQQTPGQGLQFLFEYFSETQRNKGNFPGRFSGRQFSNSRSEMNVSTLELGDSALYLCASSLGGTSGTDEQFFGPGTRLTVL.

This clonotype has a count of ten or more. The chain couples TRBV6-1 to TRBJ2-7, with a tentative D call TRBD2 (5 bases). CDR1 is MNHNS and CDR2 is SASEGT in the germline V gene. This CDR3 is 13 amino acids long. The V and J ends lost 1 base and 5 bases respectively, with 9 bases between them. The CDR3 nucleotides are TGTGCCAGCAGTGAAGTAGCGTTCGACGAGCAGTACTTC. Translated: CASSEVAFDEQYF.

The CDR3 nucleotides are TGTGCCAGCAGTACATGGAGCGGGAGGGGGAACAATGAGCAGTTCTTC. Protein product: CASSTWSGRGNNEQFF. This sequence joins TRBV27 and TRBJ2-1; 10 nucleotides line up with TRBD2. V was pared by 5 bases and J by 5 bases, with 9 bases of the junction left unmatched. CDR3 length: 16 amino acids. Germline values: CDR1 MNHEY, CDR2 SMNVEV (reference sequence).

This clonotype has at least ten counts. V is TRBV12-3 or TRBV12-4 and J is TRBJ2-5; TRBD2 matches 7 bases. CDR3 size: 14 residues. The V and J ends lost 3 bases and 6 bases, in that order; junction bases with no gene match: 7. As DNA, the CDR3 is TGTGCCAGCAGTTTTCTTGGGGGGGTTAAGACCCAGTACTTC. As protein: CASSFLGGVKTQYF.

This clonotype has a handful of counts. The gene calls are TRBV12-3 or TRBV12-4 and TRBJ2-3; 8 bases fit TRBD1. The CDR3 covers 15 residues. After removal of 2 bases from V and 2 bases from J, the junction contained 3 bases not matched to a gene. The CDR3 DNA reads as TGTGCCAGCAGTTTAAACAGGGGGAACACAGATACGCAGTATTTT. This codes for CASSLNRGNTDTQYF.

The chain carries TRBV6-5 and TRBJ2-1; either TRBD1 or TRBD2 may fit D (5 bases each). CDR3 length equals 15 residues. Germline V lookup: CDR1 MNHEY, CDR2 SVGAGI. V gave up 0 bases and J gave up 5 bases, with 11 bases separating them. In DNA, the CDR3 is TGTGCCAGCAGTTACTCGAAGCAGGGACACAATGAGCAGTTCTTC. This translates into CASSYSKQGHNEQFF.

This clonotype was picked up a small number of times. The gene calls are TRBV19 and TRBJ2-7; maybe TRBD1 (5 bases). Germline CDR1 and CDR2: LNHDA and SQIVND (reference sequence). Trimming shortened V by 3 bases and J by 5 bases, and 8 bases separated the two germline ends. CDR3 length: 12 amino acids. For the CDR3, the DNA is TGTGCCAGTAGTATCACCAGGGACGAGCAGTACTTC. It encodes CASSITRDEQYF.

The chain recombines TRBV6-2 or TRBV6-3 with TRBJ2-3; 8 bases map to TRBD2. With V trimmed by 5 bases and J by 3 bases, 10 bases remained unmatched. Germline V gene lookup returns CDR1 MNHEY and CDR2 SVGEGT. The CDR3 has 16 amino acids. The CDR3: CASSRPAGEGTDTQYF. Here the CDR3 DNA reads TGTGCCAGCAGTAGACCAGCGGGAGAAGGAACAGATACGCAGTATTTT.

The V gene is TRBV5-1, the J gene TRBJ2-7; D not certain. The length of the CDR3 is 14 residues. V was clipped by 1 base and J by 1 base, with 9 bases between them. CDR1 is SGHRS, CDR2 YFSETQ, per germline. CDR3 DNA: TGCGCCAGCAGCTTGAACGCGGTGTCCTACGAGCAGTACTTC. Translation gives CASSLNAVSYEQYF.

V is TRBV20-1 and J is TRBJ2-1, with TRBD2 matching 7 bases. Per the germline V gene, CDR1 is DFQATT and CDR2 is SNEGSKA (reference sequence). The V segment lost 6 bases and the J segment 2 bases; nucleotides outside the gene matches: 4. The CDR3 has 13 residues. Here the CDR3 DNA reads TGCAGTGCAATAGCGGGCCCCTACAATGAGCAGTTCTTC. Protein sequence: CSAIAGPYNEQFF.

This clonotype showed up many times. This rearrangement joins TRBV29-1 to TRBJ2-1; 9 bases fit TRBD2. This CDR3 is built from 15 residues. The germline gives CDR1 SQVTM, CDR2 ANQGSEA. V shed 0 bases and J 5 bases; nucleotides not matched to a gene: 5. CDR3 DNA: TGCAGCGTTGAAGATCCGACTAGCGGTCACAATGAGCAGTTCTTC. Translating gives CSVEDPTSGHNEQFF.

This clonotype was recorded a few times. J is TRBJ2-1 and V is TRBV12-3 or TRBV12-4, with a weak D call TRBD2 (5 bases). Between the trimmed V and J ends, which lost 2 bases and 6 bases, there was a span of 14 bases. CDR3 length: 15 residues. The CDR3 bases are TGTGCCAGCAGTTTAAGAGCGGCCTCGGGCAATGAGCAGTTCTTC. Amino acid sequence: CASSLRAASGNEQFF.